Reported below is one T cell receptor (beta chain). Antigen unknown. This entry belongs to a study of human T cells and chemical hapten exposure. As for time point: patch test 1, 2 weeks after DPC sensitization. Treatment noted: therapeutic diphenylcyclopropenone sensitization with weekly scalp DPC. Study-wide points: All donors were alopecia patients, so their immunity may differ from that of healthy people.

One entry per CDR3 protein, called by TCRdb with MiXCR from the RACE reads. The table has 370,000 or so distinct CDR3 sequences, 4.8% seen once; the top ten hold around 2.3%. The CDR3 extends over 14 amino acids. V shed 5 bases and J shed 2 bases, with 13 bases lying between them. Germline CDR1 SGHVS, CDR2 FQNEAQ. The chain links TRBV7-8 to TRBJ2-7, with D possibly called TRBD1 or TRBD2 (5 bases each). The sequencing used whole blood, collected in connection with sensitization to the hapten diphenylcyclopropenone (DPC). The TCR comes from a woman aged 45 to 65 with alopecia areata. Some clones in this sample may be carry-over from other donors' samples. CDR3 sequence: CASSTGTGTYEQYF. Here the CDR3 DNA reads TGTGCCAGCAGCACCGGGACCGGAACCTACGAGCAGTACTTC.